This T cell receptor beta chain derives from a study of blood T cell repertoires in COVID-19. Study summary: T cells, B-cell-depleted T cells, or PBMCs supplied cDNA or gDNA.

V lost 2 bases and J lost 6; bases outside the gene matches: 5. CDR1 and CDR2 from the germline V gene are LGHDT and YNNKEL (reference sequence). The CDR3 length is 17 residues. Generated by immunoSEQ multiplex PCR, the TCRdb table keeps only in-frame clones and is missing some. Among 110,000 or so clones listed, less than 90% were seen once. This clone was seen once. This chain uses TRBV3-1 (or the pseudogene TRBV3-2) with TRBJ2-3, with 16 nucleotides matching TRBD2. Sequencing input: peripheral blood. The sequence was obtained from a man in his sixties or seventies who had recovered from COVID-19. The CDR3 reads CASSQHMGLAGGDTQYF. CDR3 sequence (DNA): TGTGCCAGCAGCCAACATATGGGACTAGCGGGGGGGGATACGCAGTATTTT.